This T cell receptor beta chain is from a study of identical twins. Study conclusions and caveats: Invariant cells of the MAIT and iNKT types might have partly distorted the zero-insertion analyses. Clonotypes of the beta chain that were abundant in cord blood carried fewer insertions (memory repertoires showed none). Compared with unrelated sharing, twin-shared out-of-frame alpha sequences had more low-probability sequences.

TCRdb re-analysed the 5' RACE reads in MiXCR, keeping a single row per CDR3 protein. Of 300,000 to 400,000 distinct CDR3 sequences listed, around an eighth are singletons. V was trimmed by 0 bases and J by 9 bases, leaving 4 bases between them. The germline V gene has CDR1 SGHDT and CDR2 YYEEEE. The CDR3 length is 11 residues. This clonotype was counted a few times. The antigen is undetermined. Another study also made use of these data, one on yellow fever vaccine responses in identical twins.

Input material: CD8+ T cells sorted from blood. The receptor comes from a woman aged 18 to 35 in good health. The V and J genes are TRBV5-6 and TRBJ2-4; D gene ambiguous. The CDR3: CASSLGLIQYF. The CDR3 nucleotides are TGTGCCAGCAGCTTGGGCCTCATTCAGTACTTC.